This TCR beta chain derives from a study of control samples from healthy donors and cancer patients. The data were produced by immunoSEQ multiplex PCR, yet TCRdb's version contains in-frame clones alone and is incomplete. The table records 120,000 or so clones, 91% of them present only once. The germline gives CDR1 SEHNR, CDR2 FQNEAQ (reference sequence). The V gene lost 7 bases and the J gene lost 0 bases, with 9 bases spanning the gap. This CDR3 is built from 14 residues. The sequencing sample was made of blood. The source is a woman under 30 in good health. The chain couples TRBV7-9 to TRBJ1-4, with D uncertain. Here the CDR3 reads CASTQSATNEKLFF. Written as DNA, the CDR3 is TGTGCCAGCACCCAGAGCGCAACTAATGAAAAACTGTTTTTT.